Below are 22 T cell receptor beta chains sequenced from a single sample in a study of Tregs in tolerant kidney transplant recipients. TCRdb's copy holds only in-frame clones and misses some; the assay was immunoSEQ multiplex PCR. In the table there are about 2,800 clones, 30% to 50% of which are singletons. Their antigen targets remain unknown. The sequenced sample consisted of Tregs from blood cultured with allogeneic cells. All receptors derive from a human donor in good health.

This chain joins TRBV7-9 and TRBJ1-2; D not resolved. CDR3 length: 12 amino acids. Germline V gives CDR1 SEHNR, CDR2 FQNEAQ (reference sequence). Trimming took off 4 bases at V and 3 bases at J, with 6 bases between the two ends. CDR3 sequence (DNA): TGTGCCAGCAGCTCCGAATACTATGGCTACACCTTC. Translated: CASSSEYYGYTF.

This clone was recorded a few times. The genes are TRBV30 and TRBJ2-5, with D possibly being TRBD2 (6 bases). V was pared by 2 bases and J by 5 bases, with 18 bases between. Germline CDR1 GTSNPN, CDR2 SVGIG (reference sequence). CDR3 size: 15 residues. In DNA, the CDR3 is TGTGCCTGGAGTACCCAGGAGGGGTGGAGGGAGACCCAGTACTTC. Protein sequence: CAWSTQEGWRETQYF.

V gene TRBV5-1 combines with J gene TRBJ1-4; D remains unclear. Per the germline V gene, CDR1 is SGHRS and CDR2 is YFSETQ. The CDR3 has 15 residues. V was pared by 1 base and J by 8 bases, with 15 bases between. This chain's CDR3 is CASSLFGLGREKLFF. The DNA of the CDR3 is TGCGCCAGCAGCTTGTTTGGCCTAGGAAGGGAAAAACTGTTTTTT.

In its sample, this clone was seen a few times. The rearrangement joins TRBV6-1 to TRBJ1-5; D is perhaps TRBD1 (6 bases). This CDR3 is built from 15 residues. CDR1 and CDR2 from the germline V gene are MNHNS and SASEGT. V shed 3 bases and J shed 3 bases, with 12 bases lying between them. CDR3 DNA sequence: TGTGCCAGCAGTGAGGGTAGGGGGTACAATCAGCCCCAGCATTTT. Protein sequence: CASSEGRGYNQPQHF.

The rearrangement joins TRBV11-3 to TRBJ2-2; 8 bases are shared with TRBD2. After removal of 1 base from V and 5 bases from J, the junction contained 9 bases not matched to a gene. The V gene's germline CDR1 is SGHNT and CDR2 YENEEA. CDR3 length: 17 residues. The CDR3: CASSLVAGGLGTGELFF. The CDR3 DNA reads as TGTGCCAGCAGCTTAGTTGCGGGGGGCCTTGGAACCGGGGAGCTGTTTTTT. Based on the CDR3 plus reference TRBV11-3 and TRBJ2-2, the full variable domain is EAGVVQSPRYKIIEKKQPVAFWCNPISGHNTLYWYLQNLGQGPELLIRYENEEAVDDSQLPKDRFSAERLKGVDSTLKIQPAELGDSAVYLCASSLVAGGLGTGELFFGEGSRLTVL.

The chain recombines TRBV29-1 with TRBJ2-2; the D is unclear. The CDR3 is 13 amino acids. Germline V gene lookup returns CDR1 SQVTM and CDR2 ANQGSEA. Trimming took 7 bases from V and 2 from J, leaving 11 bases between them. CDR3 region: CSAPQPNTGELFF. The DNA for the CDR3 is TGCAGCGCCCCCCAACCTAACACCGGGGAGCTGTTTTTT.

V usage is TRBV30 and J usage is TRBJ1-2, with 7 bases matching TRBD1. V lost 1 base and J lost 0; bases outside the gene matches: 11. Germline-derived CDR1 and CDR2 are GTSNPN and SVGIG (reference sequence). The CDR3 loop spans 17 amino acids. Here the CDR3 reads CAWSERRTGKTNYGYTF. Here the CDR3 DNA reads TGTGCCTGGAGTGAACGCCGGACAGGAAAGACTAACTATGGCTACACCTTC.

This chain links TRBV7-2 with TRBJ2-1; TRBD2 matches 11 bases. From germline, CDR1 is SGHTA and CDR2 FQGNSA. The CDR3 is 17 amino acids. J lost 0 bases, V lost 2 bases, and 3 bases had no gene match. The CDR3 loop reads CASSLLAGGSSYNEQFF. CDR3 coding DNA: TGTGCCAGCAGCTTACTAGCGGGGGGAAGCTCCTACAATGAGCAGTTCTTC.

Points on this clone: With a far larger clone one base away, a read error is the likely cause. V usage is TRBV4-2 and J usage is TRBJ1-2; the match to TRBD1 covers 8 bases. The CDR3 covers 16 residues. The trim removed 5 bases at V and 2 bases at J, leaving 10 bases unmatched. The V gene's germline CDR1 is LGHNA and CDR2 YNFKEQ. The chain's CDR3 is CASSERDRRRNYGYTF. Written as DNA, the CDR3 is TGTGCCAGCAGCGAACGGGACAGGCGGAGGAACTATGGCTACACCTTC.

This clone was recorded once. V usage is TRBV7-9 and J usage is TRBJ1-6; D is unclear. The CDR3 spans 14 residues. V was clipped by 5 bases and J by 5 bases, with 10 bases between them. The germline V gene encodes CDR1 SEHNR and CDR2 FQNEAQ (reference sequence). The CDR3 here is CASSQGINNSPLHF. CDR3 sequence (DNA): TGTGCCAGCAGCCAAGGGATAAATAATTCACCCCTCCACTTT.

This clone was seen only a few times. The rearrangement joins TRBV20-1 to TRBJ2-5; D uncertain. The germline V gene has CDR1 DFQATT and CDR2 SNEGSKA (reference sequence). The CDR3 is 10 amino acids. V lost 7 bases to trimming and J lost 2 bases, with 5 bases between them. CDR3 loop: CSGEQETQYF. The CDR3 DNA is TGCAGTGGAGAACAAGAGACCCAGTACTTC.

The chain has TRBV6-5 and TRBJ1-6, with D unresolved. The V and J ends lost 0 bases and 15 bases respectively, with 12 bases between them. Germline CDR1 is MNHEY and CDR2 is SVGAGI. The CDR3 length is 13 residues. The CDR3 bases are TGTGCCAGCAGTTACTCGACCCAGACAAGCCTCCACTTT. It translates to CASSYSTQTSLHF.

The J gene is TRBJ2-5, the V gene TRBV11-3; possible D gene TRBD2, 6 bases. Germline CDR1 SGHNT, CDR2 YENEEA. CDR3 length: 14 amino acids. V lost 4 bases and J 5 bases, leaving 14 bases between the germline ends. In nucleotides, the CDR3 is TGTGCCAGCAGCTCCGGACTAACGGTCGAGACCCAGTACTTC. Translated: CASSSGLTVETQYF.

The V gene is TRBV4-2, the J gene TRBJ1-1; possible D gene TRBD1, 5 bases. CDR3 size: 15 residues. V lost 1 base to trimming and J lost 4 bases, with 13 bases between them. Per the germline V gene, CDR1 is LGHNA and CDR2 is YNFKEQ. In nucleotides, the CDR3 is TGTGCCAGCAGCCAAGGTCGGGGGGGAGCCACTGAAGCTTTCTTT. Its translation: CASSQGRGGATEAFF.

This clone has more than one count but fewer than ten. The V gene is TRBV7-3, the J gene TRBJ2-2; D remains unclear. The germline V gene has CDR1 SGHTA and CDR2 FQGTGA. The CDR3 spans 15 residues. V was clipped by 0 bases and J by 3 bases, with 8 bases between them. Here the CDR3 reads CASSLTLQYTGELFF. The DNA of the CDR3 is TGTGCCAGCAGCTTAACGCTACAGTACACCGGGGAGCTGTTTTTT.

The chain combines TRBV7-3 with TRBJ2-7; 7 nucleotides agree with TRBD1. V dropped 5 bases and J dropped 10; count of bases not matched to a gene: 5. This CDR3 is 11 amino acids long. The germline V gene encodes CDR1 SGHTA and CDR2 FQGTGA. CDR3 sequence: CASSLGQDQYF. For the CDR3, the DNA is TGTGCCAGCAGCCTCGGACAGGATCAGTACTTC.

The gene calls are TRBV10-3 and TRBJ1-2; D is ambiguous. The V and J ends lost 5 bases and 4 bases respectively, with 11 bases between them. Per the germline V gene, CDR1 is ENHRY and CDR2 is SYGVKD. This CDR3 is 13 amino acids long. The CDR3 nucleotides read TGTGCCATCAGTCCTGGCACATCCTATGGCTACACCTTC. Translating it yields CAISPGTSYGYTF.

This chain joins TRBV5-6 and TRBJ1-4; a possible D gene is TRBD1 (5 bases). The CDR3 has 13 amino acids. The ends were cut back, 1 base at V and 8 bases at J, with 9 bases in the middle. The germline gives CDR1 SGHDT, CDR2 YYEEEE. The CDR3 is CASSLRGGEKLFF. CDR3 sequence (DNA): TGTGCCAGCAGCTTGAGGGGTGGGGAAAAACTGTTTTTT.

This clone qualifies as medium-sized. The chain has TRBV27 and TRBJ2-2; maybe TRBD1 (6 bases). Per germline, CDR1 MNHEY and CDR2 SMNVEV (reference sequence). This CDR3 is built from 15 residues. V lost 3 bases and J 4 bases, leaving 12 bases between the germline ends. CDR3 coding DNA: TGTGCCAGCAGTTTGGAGTGGGGGCGCACCGGGGAGCTGTTTTTT. This codes for CASSLEWGRTGELFF.

The chain employs TRBV7-2 and TRBJ2-3; 8 nucleotides match TRBD1. The germline CDR1 and CDR2 sequences are SGHTA and FQGNSA. J was trimmed by 3 bases and V by 6 bases; bases with no gene match: 2. The CDR3 contains 13 residues. The CDR3 spells CASRTGVTDTQYF. The CDR3 DNA is TGTGCCAGCAGGACAGGGGTGACAGATACGCAGTATTTT.

The rearrangement uses TRBV5-1 and TRBJ2-2, with a possible D match to TRBD1 (6 bases). V lost 4 bases and J 5 bases, leaving 15 bases between the germline ends. CDR1 and CDR2 from the germline V gene are SGHRS and YFSETQ. The CDR3 totals 15 residues. For the CDR3, the DNA is TGCGCCAGCAGCCATGGACAGACGTGGACCGGGGAGCTGTTTTTT. Translation: CASSHGQTWTGELFF.

This clone is judged medium-sized. CDR3 residues: CASTLTGGYQPQHF. The CDR3, as DNA: TGTGCCAGTACCCTGACAGGGGGGTATCAGCCCCAGCATTTT. V gene TRBV19 combines with J gene TRBJ1-5, with 9 bases lining up with TRBD1. The germline V gene has CDR1 LNHDA and CDR2 SQIVND (reference sequence). The CDR3 is made up of 14 amino acids. The V segment lost 7 bases and the J segment 5 bases; nucleotides outside the gene matches: 6.